The next 32 T cell receptor beta chains were all read from a single sample in a study of CD8 T cells in ankylosing spondylitis. Each CDR3 protein gets one entry after TCRdb re-called the 5' RACE reads with MiXCR. The repertoire holds approximately 210,000 distinct CDR3 sequences, roughly 13% seen once, with more than 15% in the top ten. The sample comprised blood, either unsorted or a sorted T cell fraction (not recorded which). The receptors come from a male donor with ankylosing spondylitis or in good health (not recorded which).

The chain combines TRBV20-1 with TRBJ2-2; no clear D. Deletions cut 2 bases from V and 4 bases from J, with 2 bases between. CDR3 size: 11 residues. Germline lookup yields CDR1 DFQATT and CDR2 SNEGSKA (reference sequence). CDR3 in amino acids: CSARRTGELFF. As DNA, the CDR3 is TGCAGTGCTAGACGCACCGGGGAGCTGTTTTTT.

The table lists this clonotype with many counts. V and J are TRBV12-3 or TRBV12-4 and TRBJ2-7; TRBD2 might be the D (5 bases). This CDR3 spans 13 amino acids. Deletions cut 6 bases from V and 3 bases from J, with 12 bases between. CDR3 region: CASSFGRDYEQYF. The DNA for the CDR3 is TGTGCCAGCAGCTTCGGACGGGACTACGAGCAGTACTTC.

This chain connects TRBV25-1 to TRBJ2-1; perhaps D is TRBD1 or TRBD2 (5 bases each). Trimming removed 1 base from V and 5 bases from J, with 18 bases in between. Germline V CDR1 and CDR2: MGHDK, SYGVNS. The CDR3 has 17 residues. CDR3 sequence reads: CASSEFFSGTVNNEQFF. CDR3 DNA: TGTGCCAGCAGTGAATTCTTCTCCGGGACGGTAAACAATGAGCAGTTCTTC.

This clonotype occurred many times. This chain links TRBV6-1 with TRBJ1-5; D possibly corresponds to TRBD1 (5 bases). From germline, CDR1 is MNHNS and CDR2 SASEGT. Deletions cut 8 bases from V and 4 bases from J, with 15 bases between. CDR3 length: 14 amino acids. CDR3: CASAFGHENQPQHF. The CDR3 coding sequence is TGTGCCAGCGCGTTTGGACACGAGAATCAGCCCCAGCATTTT.

This clonotype came up a few times. V usage is TRBV12-5 and J usage is TRBJ2-7; the D is unclear. Germline V gene sequence: CDR1 LGHNT, CDR2 FRNRAP. The V gene lost 1 base and the J gene lost 7 bases, with 17 bases spanning the gap. The CDR3 sequence is 15 residues long. The DNA for the CDR3 is TGTGCTAGTGGTTTGGACCTTTTGGTCCTTGGGGAGCAGTACTTC. Translating gives CASGLDLLVLGEQYF.

The chain combines TRBV20-1 with TRBJ2-7, with 7 bases identical to TRBD1. The CDR3 is made up of 14 amino acids. V was clipped by 4 bases and J by 1 base; unmatched bases: 7. Germline V gene lookup returns CDR1 DFQATT and CDR2 SNEGSKA (reference sequence). CDR3 nucleotide sequence: TGCAGTGCTAAGACCGGACAGGCGTCCTACGAGCAGTACTTC. It encodes CSAKTGQASYEQYF.

The J gene is TRBJ1-2, the V gene TRBV29-1; perhaps TRBD1 as D (5 bases). The CDR3 sequence is 12 residues long. Germline CDR1 and CDR2: SQVTM and ANQGSEA. V gave up 6 bases and J gave up 4 bases, with 12 bases separating them. CDR3 residues: CSVDEGVYGYTF. The CDR3 DNA reads TGCAGCGTCGACGAAGGGGTCTATGGCTACACCTTC.

This sequence joins TRBV4-1 and TRBJ2-5; 10 positions agree with TRBD1. V trimming: 6 bases; J trimming: 2 bases; junction bases outside the gene matches: 6. CDR3 length equals 15 residues. From germline, CDR1 is MGHRA and CDR2 YSYEKL. CDR3 nucleotides: TGCGCCAGCAGGGCCCGGGACAGGGGTCAAGAGACCCAGTACTTC. It is translated as CASRARDRGQETQYF.

There are a few counts of this clonotype. CDR3 nucleotide sequence: TGTGCCAGCAGCCAAGATGGAGGGGCGGGGGATAGCACAGATACGCAGTATTTT. Residues: CASSQDGGAGDSTDTQYF. This sequence joins TRBV3-1 and TRBJ2-3; 7 bases match TRBD2. CDR3 length equals 18 residues. Germline V CDR1 and CDR2: LGHDT, YNNKEL (reference sequence). V shed 0 bases, J shed 0 bases, and the junction held 9 bases outside the gene matches.

This clonotype was detected ten times or more. The chain is built from TRBV29-1 and TRBJ1-1; D is possibly TRBD1 (5 bases). The CDR3 is 14 residues long. Germline V CDR1 and CDR2: SQVTM, ANQGSEA. V was cut by 8 bases and J by 0 bases, with 16 bases left in between. CDR3 nucleotide sequence: TGCAGCCCCCTAGGGGATCCGCTGAACACTGAAGCTTTCTTT. As protein: CSPLGDPLNTEAFF.

This chain links TRBV10-1 with TRBJ2-2, with 15 bases lining up with TRBD2. Losses at the gene ends were 2 bases for V and 4 bases for J; bases not matched to a gene: 2. This CDR3 has 17 amino acids. Germline V gene data show CDR1 as WNHNN and CDR2 as SYGVQD (reference sequence). The CDR3 sequence: CASSEGLAGGSTGELFF. The CDR3 DNA sequence: TGCGCCAGCAGTGAGGGACTAGCGGGAGGGAGCACCGGGGAGCTGTTTTTT.

The sample holds a few counts of this clonotype. V usage is TRBV27 and J usage is TRBJ2-1, with no clear D. The CDR3 runs to 14 residues. V shed 7 bases and J shed 8 bases, with 18 bases lying between them. CDR1 MNHEY and CDR2 SMNVEV come from the germline V gene (reference sequence). The CDR3 region is CASKGSPDWYEQFF. DNA for the CDR3: TGTGCCAGCAAAGGGTCCCCAGACTGGTATGAGCAGTTCTTC.

This clonotype has more than one count but fewer than ten. The rearrangement links TRBV5-5 to TRBJ1-1, with D perhaps matching TRBD1 (5 bases). The germline CDR1 and CDR2 sequences are SGHKS and YYEKEE (reference sequence). V was shortened by 7 bases and J by 4 bases, with 23 bases between the two germline ends. CDR3 length: 16 amino acids. Written as DNA, the CDR3 is TGTGCCAGCGAGCTTGGATATGGGGCCTTGAGCACTGAAGCTTTCTTT. It yields the protein CASELGYGALSTEAFF.

The chain uses TRBV5-5 and TRBJ2-1; 9 bases are shared with TRBD2. Germline V CDR1 and CDR2: SGHKS, YYEKEE (reference sequence). V was clipped by 3 bases and J by 9 bases; unmatched bases: 7. This CDR3 has 14 amino acids. The CDR3 is CASSSWGLAFEQFF. The DNA of the CDR3 is TGTGCCAGCAGCTCATGGGGACTAGCTTTTGAGCAGTTCTTC.

The chain recombines TRBV7-2 with TRBJ2-2, with D perhaps matching TRBD1 (5 bases). Deletions cut 4 bases from V and 7 bases from J, with 16 bases between. The CDR3 is 15 amino acids. The germline V gene encodes CDR1 SGHTA and CDR2 FQGNSA. The CDR3 loop is CASSSDSLLNGELFF. In nucleotides, the CDR3 is TGTGCCAGCAGCTCAGACAGCCTTTTAAACGGGGAGCTGTTTTTT.

This clonotype was counted only a few times. The genes are TRBV29-1 and TRBJ1-2; D gene ambiguous. Germline CDR1 and CDR2: SQVTM and ANQGSEA. Trimming left V 3 bases short and J 3 bases short, with 14 bases between. The CDR3 is 14 amino acids. The CDR3, as DNA: TGCAGCGTTGAGGAAGGTGGGCTTTACTATGGCTACACCTTC. It codes for CSVEEGGLYYGYTF.

This clonotype has just a few counts. The rearrangement joins TRBV5-1 to TRBJ2-2; D unresolved. V was clipped by 0 bases and J by 2 bases, with 5 bases between them. The CDR3 extends over 14 amino acids. CDR1 and CDR2 from the germline V gene are SGHRS and YFSETQ. The chain's CDR3 is CASSLDRNTGELFF. CDR3 DNA sequence: TGCGCCAGCAGCTTGGACAGAAACACCGGGGAGCTGTTTTTT.

The genes are TRBV18 and TRBJ1-5; D is unclear. Germline V gene data show CDR1 as KGHSH and CDR2 as LQKENI. The CDR3 has 15 amino acids. Trimming removed 3 bases at V and 2 bases at J, with 11 bases between. CDR3 sequence (DNA): TGTGCCAGCTCACCTGTTACGAGCGGCAATCAGCCCCAGCATTTT. Residues: CASSPVTSGNQPQHF.

This clonotype appeared a few times. V gene TRBV12-3 or TRBV12-4 combines with J gene TRBJ2-4; 8 bases agree with TRBD2. This CDR3 spans 20 amino acids. V was clipped by 6 bases and J by 0 bases; unmatched bases: 19. CDR3 in amino acids: CASSSPTSGNPLLAKNIQYF. CDR3 nucleotides: TGTGCCAGCAGCTCACCCACTAGCGGTAACCCCCTTCTAGCCAAAAACATTCAGTACTTC.

This clonotype has a handful of counts. J is TRBJ2-7 and V is TRBV9, with TRBD1 matching over 8 bases. The CDR3 consists of 16 residues. Germline assignment: CDR1 SGDLS and CDR2 YYNGEE. After removal of 4 bases from V and 7 bases from J, the junction contained 16 bases not matched to a gene. CDR3 loop: CASSPRTGTYAVEQYF. CDR3 bases: TGTGCCAGCAGCCCGAGGACAGGGACTTACGCTGTTGAGCAGTACTTC.

V gene TRBV2 combines with J gene TRBJ1-1; no clear D gene. CDR3 size: 11 residues. Trimming took off 3 bases at V and 5 bases at J, with 4 bases between the two ends. CDR1 and CDR2 (germline): SNHLY, FYNNEI. CDR3 nucleotides: TGTGCCAGCAGTGAGATGACTGAAGCTTTCTTT. Encoded protein: CASSEMTEAFF.

On this clonotype: The germline gene is not matched at one end of the junction; a read error may be the cause. The gene calls are TRBV27 and TRBJ2-2; 8 nucleotides agree with TRBD2. This CDR3 region has 14 residues. Germline values: CDR1 MNHEY, CDR2 SMNVEV (reference sequence). The CDR3 region is CASSLGAGAGKLFF. The CDR3 DNA reads TGTGCCAGCAGTTTGGGAGCGGGAGCCGGGAAGCTGTTTTTT.

This rearrangement joins TRBV4-2 to TRBJ2-1; possibly TRBD2 for D (7 bases). From germline, CDR1 is LGHNA and CDR2 YNFKEQ. This CDR3 is built from 18 residues. V was clipped by 3 bases and J by 0 bases, with 18 bases between them. CDR3 DNA: TGTGCCAGCAGCCACAGGGAGTTAGGGGGGGTCTCCTACAATGAGCAGTTCTTC. Its protein product is CASSHRELGGVSYNEQFF.

The gene calls are TRBV6-5 and TRBJ1-1, with D maybe TRBD1 (5 bases). The CDR3 extends over 14 amino acids. Germline V lookup: CDR1 MNHEY, CDR2 SVGAGI. V lost 2 bases to trimming and J lost 3 bases, with 10 bases between them. CDR3: CASSYRGVDTEAFF. Written as DNA, the CDR3 is TGTGCCAGCAGTTACAGAGGGGTCGACACTGAAGCTTTCTTT.

This clonotype was picked up many times. The chain is built from TRBV5-1 and TRBJ1-1; the D gene is possibly TRBD1 (5 bases). CDR3 size: 15 residues. CDR1 is SGHRS, CDR2 YFSETQ, per germline. Trimming left V 4 bases short and J 5 bases short, with 18 bases between. The CDR3: CASSTGTGGWTEAFF. DNA for the CDR3: TGCGCCAGCAGCACCGGGACCGGAGGGTGGACTGAAGCTTTCTTT.

The CDR3 DNA is TGCGCCAGCAGCTTGGATGCTAGCGGCTACAATGAGCAGTTCTTC. It encodes CASSLDASGYNEQFF. V and J are TRBV5-1 and TRBJ2-1, with 7 bases fitting TRBD2. CDR1 SGHRS and CDR2 YFSETQ come from the germline V gene. The CDR3 consists of 15 residues. V was pared by 0 bases and J by 3 bases, with 3 bases of the junction left unmatched.

This clonotype came up a few times. The chain combines TRBV4-1 with TRBJ1-1; possibly TRBD1 for D (5 bases). Trimming stripped 0 bases from V and 5 bases from J, with 13 bases between. This CDR3 has 15 residues. Per the germline V gene, CDR1 is MGHRA and CDR2 is YSYEKL. The DNA for the CDR3 is TGCGCCAGCAGCCAAGATCGGGGGGGATGGACTGAAGCTTTCTTT. Its protein is CASSQDRGGWTEAFF.

This clonotype has just a few counts. The chain uses TRBV12-3 or TRBV12-4 and TRBJ2-6, with unresolved D. This CDR3 comprises 14 residues. The V gene lost 5 bases and the J gene lost 0 bases, with 5 bases spanning the gap. The chain's CDR3 is CASSGLSGANVLTF. CDR3 in DNA: TGTGCCAGCAGTGGTCTCTCTGGGGCCAACGTCCTGACTTTC.

CDR3 loop: CASSPQYGRDVNEQFF. DNA of the CDR3: TGTGCCAGCAGTCCCCAATACGGGAGAGATGTCAATGAGCAGTTCTTC. This chain joins TRBV12-3 or TRBV12-4 and TRBJ2-1, with a weak D call TRBD2 (6 bases). The ends were cut back, 5 bases at V and 6 bases at J, with 20 bases in the middle. The CDR3 runs to 16 residues.

Notes on this clonotype: A read error may produce the germline difference seen at one junction end. The V gene is TRBV7-8, the J gene TRBJ1-5; TRBD1 agrees at 9 bases. Per the germline V gene, CDR1 is SGHVS and CDR2 is FQNEAQ. The CDR3 has 15 residues. The DNA of the CDR3 is TGTGCCAGCAGCTTGGGACAGGGAACCAATCAACCCCAGCATTTT. This gives the protein CASSLGQGTNQPQHF.

This clonotype has more than one count but fewer than ten. J is TRBJ2-7 and V is TRBV4-1; TRBD1 agrees at 8 bases. The length of the CDR3 is 16 residues. The germline gives CDR1 MGHRA, CDR2 YSYEKL. V was clipped by 1 base and J by 3 bases; unmatched bases: 8. CDR3 nucleotides: TGCGCCAGCAGCCAAGGTGGGGTGGGACAGGTCTACGAGCAGTACTTC. Translating gives CASSQGGVGQVYEQYF.

This clonotype has a count of ten or more. In DNA form, the CDR3 reads TGTGCCAGCAGCTTAGTAACTTCCTATGGCTACACCTTC. It translates to CASSLVTSYGYTF. The chain employs TRBV11-2 and TRBJ1-2; D uncertain. The V end lost 1 base, the J end lost 4 bases, and 7 bases lay between the germline ends. The CDR3 covers 13 residues. Per the germline V gene, CDR1 is SGHAT and CDR2 is FQNNGV.